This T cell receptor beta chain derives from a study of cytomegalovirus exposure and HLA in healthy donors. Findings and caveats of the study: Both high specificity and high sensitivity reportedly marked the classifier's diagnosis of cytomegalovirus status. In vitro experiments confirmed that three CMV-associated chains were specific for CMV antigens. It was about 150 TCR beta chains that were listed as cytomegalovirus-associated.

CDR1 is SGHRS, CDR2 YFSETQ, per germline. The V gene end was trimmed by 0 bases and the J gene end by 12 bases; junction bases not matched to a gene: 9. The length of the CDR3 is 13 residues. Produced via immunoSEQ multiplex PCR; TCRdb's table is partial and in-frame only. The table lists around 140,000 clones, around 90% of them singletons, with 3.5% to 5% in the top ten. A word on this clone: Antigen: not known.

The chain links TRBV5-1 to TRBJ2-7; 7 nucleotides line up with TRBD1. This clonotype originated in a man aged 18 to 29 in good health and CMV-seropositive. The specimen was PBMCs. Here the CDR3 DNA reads TGCGCCAGCAGCTTGGAGGGGACAGCGGCTTGGTACTTC. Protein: CASSLEGTAAWYF.